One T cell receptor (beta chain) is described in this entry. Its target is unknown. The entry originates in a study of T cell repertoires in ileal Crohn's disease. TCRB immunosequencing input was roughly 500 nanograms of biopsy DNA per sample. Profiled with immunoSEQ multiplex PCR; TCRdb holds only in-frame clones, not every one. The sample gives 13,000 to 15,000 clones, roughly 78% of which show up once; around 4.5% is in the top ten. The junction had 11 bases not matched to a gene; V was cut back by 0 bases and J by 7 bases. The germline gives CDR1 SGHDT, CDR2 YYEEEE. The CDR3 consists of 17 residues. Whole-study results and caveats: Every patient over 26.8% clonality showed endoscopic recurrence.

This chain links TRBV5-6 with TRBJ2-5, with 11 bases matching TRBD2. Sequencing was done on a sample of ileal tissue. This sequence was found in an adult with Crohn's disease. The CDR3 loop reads CASSLGLAGGPGVTQYF. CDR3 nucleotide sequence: TGTGCCAGCAGCTTGGGTCTAGCGGGGGGACCGGGTGTGACCCAGTACTTC.